This T cell receptor (beta chain) was recorded in a study of technical replicates of blood from a few donors. The protocol was immunoSEQ multiplex PCR, while the TCRdb copy is restricted to in-frame clones and leaves out a portion. The table lists tens of thousands of clones, about 91% of them singletons. The V and J ends lost 4 bases and 8 bases respectively, with 14 bases between them. CDR1 and CDR2 from the germline V gene are MNHEY and SMNVEV (reference sequence). The CDR3 runs to 13 residues. The specimen sequenced was T cells isolated from PBMCs. This TCR was recovered from a human donor in good health. The chain employs TRBV27 and TRBJ1-1, with D maybe TRBD1 (5 bases). CDR3 region: CASSSRVGSEAFF. In nucleotides, the CDR3 is TGTGCCAGCAGTTCCAGGGTCGGATCCGAAGCTTTCTTT.